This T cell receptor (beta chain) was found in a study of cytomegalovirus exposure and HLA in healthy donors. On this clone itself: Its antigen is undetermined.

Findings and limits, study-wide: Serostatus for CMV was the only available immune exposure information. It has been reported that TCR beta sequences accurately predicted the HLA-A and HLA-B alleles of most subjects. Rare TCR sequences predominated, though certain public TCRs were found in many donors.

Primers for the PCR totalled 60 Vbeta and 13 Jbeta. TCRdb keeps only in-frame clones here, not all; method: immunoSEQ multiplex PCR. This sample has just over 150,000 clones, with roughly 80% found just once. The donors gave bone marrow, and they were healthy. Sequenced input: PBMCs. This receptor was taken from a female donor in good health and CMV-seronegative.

CDR3 bases: TGTGCCAGCAGGCTCAGGGGGCAAATTGGTGGCTACACCTTC. This translates into CASRLRGQIGGYTF. The rearrangement uses TRBV27 and TRBJ1-2; TRBD1 matches at 8 bases. There are 14 residues in the CDR3. With V trimmed by 6 bases and J by 7 bases, 10 bases remained unmatched. Germline lookup yields CDR1 MNHEY and CDR2 SMNVEV (reference sequence).